What follows is one T cell receptor (beta chain) and its context. The antigen is unknown. A much bigger clone sits one base away, suggesting this may be a read error. This sample was taken from a study of T-cell reconstitution after alpha-beta-depleted transplantation in children. It was with unique molecular identifiers that the TCRbeta library was prepared. TCRdb re-called the PCR reads with MiXCR, one entry per CDR3 protein. The data show around 440,000 distinct CDR3 sequences, approximately 10% seen once. The study, taken as a whole, reports: T-cell counts and diversity at one year following transplant were attributed mainly to newly produced T cells.

CDR3 size: 16 residues. V shed 4 bases and J 0 bases; nucleotides not matched to a gene: 8. CDR1 and CDR2 from the germline V gene are LGHNA and YSLEER. Sequencing was performed on PBMCs, taken before TCRalphabeta/CD19-depleted stem cell transplant. This rearrangement joins TRBV4-3 to TRBJ2-7; 8 bases agree with TRBD2. The clonotype was recovered from a child aged 2 to 10 with inherited bone marrow failure, due to receive a stem cell transplant. CDR3 in DNA: TGCGCCAGCAGCCGTTCGACTAGCGAGGGCTCCTACGAGCAGTACTTC. It codes for CASSRSTSEGSYEQYF.